This TCR beta chain was sequenced for a study of regulatory T cells in long-lasting Graves disease. The germline V gene has CDR1 MNHEY and CDR2 SVGEGT. Trimming shortened V by 6 bases and J by 8 bases, and 16 bases separated the two germline ends. CDR3 size: 14 residues. Time point denoted: newly diagnosed GD, antithyroid drugs for less than 3 months. TCR sequences were obtained from RNA taken from PBMCs. HTBI primers from iRepertoire and Arm-PCR of CDR3 regions yielded the TCR beta libraries. MiXCR, run by TCRdb on the multiplex PCR reads, gives a single entry per CDR3 protein. The sample contains about 470,000 distinct CDR3 sequences, around 16% of which appear only once. This clonotype was counted between two and nine times. The sample was also reused in another study, on T cells in Graves' hyperthyroidism and ophthalmopathy.

The clonotype comes from a man aged 35-49 years with Graves disease. V usage is TRBV6-2 or TRBV6-3 and J usage is TRBJ1-4; D perhaps matches TRBD1 (5 bases). Sequences were derived from peripheral blood mononuclear cells (PBMCs), sampled at new diagnosis, from a patient treated with antithyroid drugs. CDR3 coding DNA: TGTGCCAGCAGCCTGAAGGGGTTTAACGAAAAACTGTTTTTT. Translating it yields CASSLKGFNEKLFF.